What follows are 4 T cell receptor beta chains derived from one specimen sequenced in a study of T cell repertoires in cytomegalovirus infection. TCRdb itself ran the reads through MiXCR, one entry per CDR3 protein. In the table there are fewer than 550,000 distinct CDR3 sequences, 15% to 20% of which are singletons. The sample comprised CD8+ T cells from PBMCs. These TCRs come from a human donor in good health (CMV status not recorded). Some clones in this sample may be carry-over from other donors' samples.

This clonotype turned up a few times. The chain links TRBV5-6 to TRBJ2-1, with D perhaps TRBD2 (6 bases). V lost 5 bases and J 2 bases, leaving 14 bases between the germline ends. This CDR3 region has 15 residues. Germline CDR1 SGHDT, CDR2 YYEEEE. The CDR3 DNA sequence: TGTGCCAGCAGACCCTTCGGGGGTCCCTACAATGAGCAGTTCTTC. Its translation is CASRPFGGPYNEQFF.

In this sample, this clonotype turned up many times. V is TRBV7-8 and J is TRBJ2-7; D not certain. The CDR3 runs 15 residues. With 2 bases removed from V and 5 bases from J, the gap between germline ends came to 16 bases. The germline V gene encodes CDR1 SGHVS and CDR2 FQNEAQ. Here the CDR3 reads CASSLQVTTSNEQYF. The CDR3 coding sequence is TGTGCCAGCAGCTTACAAGTCACCACGTCGAACGAGCAGTACTTC.

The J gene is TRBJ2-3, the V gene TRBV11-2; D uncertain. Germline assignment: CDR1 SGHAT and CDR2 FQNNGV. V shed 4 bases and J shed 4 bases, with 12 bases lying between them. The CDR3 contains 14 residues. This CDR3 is CASSYIQWADTQYF. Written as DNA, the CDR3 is TGTGCCAGCAGCTATATTCAGTGGGCAGATACGCAGTATTTT.

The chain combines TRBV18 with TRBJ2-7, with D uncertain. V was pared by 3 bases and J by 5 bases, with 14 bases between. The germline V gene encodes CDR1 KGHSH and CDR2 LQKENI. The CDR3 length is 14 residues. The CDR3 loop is CASSPYEALNEQYF. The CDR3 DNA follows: TGTGCCAGCTCACCCTACGAAGCCTTAAACGAGCAGTACTTC.